Following are 26 T cell receptor beta chains from one sample sequenced in a study of beta chain features in type 1 diabetes. The entirety of the isolated RNA underwent reverse transcription, so expressed TCRB transcripts were sequenced. Method: immunoSEQ multiplex PCR; TCRdb's copy keeps in-frame clones and lacks some. The profile shows under 350,000 clones, approximately 8.1% of them singletons. Material for sequencing was central memory CD4+ T cells from blood. These receptors were collected from a woman aged 18-29 years in good health.

This clone was picked up a small number of times. This chain joins TRBV7-2 and TRBJ2-3; 13 positions agree with TRBD2. Germline CDR1 reads SGHTA; CDR2 reads FQGNSA. With V trimmed by 5 bases and J by 5 bases, 7 bases remained unmatched. The CDR3 totals 16 residues. CDR3 in DNA: TGTGCCAGCAGCGCAGGACTAGCGGGGGTTGGAGATACGCAGTATTTT. It specifies CASSAGLAGVGDTQYF.

This clone was seen many times. The V and J genes are TRBV28 and TRBJ2-1; 9 positions agree with TRBD2. The V segment lost 2 bases and the J segment 3 bases; nucleotides outside the gene matches: 5. CDR3 length: 16 amino acids. Per the germline V gene, CDR1 is MDHEN and CDR2 is SYDVKM. CDR3 protein: CASSLSSSGVYNEQFF. CDR3 nucleotide sequence: TGTGCCAGCAGTTTAAGCTCTAGCGGGGTCTACAATGAGCAGTTCTTC.

This clone has only a few counts. The chain links TRBV7-9 to TRBJ2-1; TRBD1 agrees at 7 bases. CDR3 length equals 13 residues. Per the germline V gene, CDR1 is SEHNR and CDR2 is FQNEAQ (reference sequence). CDR3 in amino acids: CVGEGGADNEQFF. The CDR3 DNA follows: TGTGTCGGTGAAGGGGGCGCCGACAATGAGCAGTTCTTC.

The chain joins TRBV11-1 to TRBJ2-7; D possibly corresponds to TRBD1 (6 bases). The CDR3 is made up of 15 amino acids. V lost 4 bases and J 7 bases, leaving 20 bases between the germline ends. Germline CDR1 is SGHAT and CDR2 is FQDESV (reference sequence). DNA of the CDR3: TGTGCCAGCAGCTCAACACAGGGAATTCGGCGGGAGCAGTACTTC. Protein product: CASSSTQGIRREQYF.

This sequence joins TRBV18 and TRBJ2-5; 9 bases agree with TRBD1. Germline CDR1 is KGHSH and CDR2 is LQKENI. CDR3 length: 15 residues. Trimming cost V 4 bases and J 2 bases; bases outside gene matches: 5. CDR3 region: CASSLQGAGQETQYF. In DNA, the CDR3 is TGTGCCAGCTCACTACAGGGGGCTGGTCAAGAGACCCAGTACTTC.

This clone was counted many times. V gene TRBV7-9 combines with J gene TRBJ1-1; possible D gene TRBD1, 5 bases. Trimming left V 3 bases short and J 4 bases short, with 6 bases between. Germline values: CDR1 SEHNR, CDR2 FQNEAQ (reference sequence). The CDR3 has 12 amino acids. CDR3 sequence (DNA): TGTGCCAGCAGCTTGACAGTCACTGAAGCTTTCTTT. As protein: CASSLTVTEAFF.

The chain employs TRBV7-8 and TRBJ1-6; tentative D call: TRBD1 (6 bases). In germline, CDR1 is SGHVS, CDR2 FQNEAQ. Trimming removed 1 base at V and 9 bases at J, with 16 bases between. The CDR3 is made up of 16 amino acids. Here the CDR3 reads CASSLGGAQGSSPLHF. Here the CDR3 DNA reads TGTGCCAGCAGCTTAGGAGGGGCGCAGGGGAGTTCACCCCTCCACTTT.

V and J are TRBV19 and TRBJ1-5; D not certain. Trimming removed 5 bases from V and 2 bases from J, with 19 bases in between. CDR1 and CDR2 from the germline V gene are LNHDA and SQIVND (reference sequence). This CDR3 contains 17 residues. In nucleotides, the CDR3 is TGTGCCAGTAGTCCCAACCCCTGGCTAGTCGGCAATCAGCCCCAGCATTTT. It translates to CASSPNPWLVGNQPQHF.

The rearrangement uses TRBV5-6 and TRBJ2-1; 12 bases map to TRBD2. The CDR3 has 15 amino acids. Per germline, CDR1 SGHDT and CDR2 YYEEEE. V lost 5 bases to trimming and J lost 8 bases; unmatched junction nucleotides: 8. CDR3 nucleotides: TGTGCCAGCAGTACGACTAGCGGGAGTAGGGATGAGCAGTTCTTC. Its translation is CASSTTSGSRDEQFF.

The J gene is TRBJ1-3, the V gene TRBV14, with unresolved D. This CDR3 is built from 15 residues. Germline CDR1 reads SGHDN; CDR2 reads FVKESK. Trimming stripped 1 base from V and 0 bases from J, with 7 bases between. CDR3 DNA: TGTGCCAGCAGCCAAGCGCGGTACTCTGGAAACACCATATATTTT. Amino acids: CASSQARYSGNTIYF.

At least ten counts were recorded for this clone. The chain employs TRBV5-4 and TRBJ2-7; 8 bases match TRBD2. V shed 4 bases and J 7 bases; nucleotides not matched to a gene: 13. CDR1 SGHNT and CDR2 YYREEE come from the germline V gene (reference sequence). This CDR3 region has 15 residues. This CDR3 is CASSPGGTSPLEQYF. The CDR3 DNA reads TGTGCCAGCAGCCCCGGGGGGACTAGTCCGTTAGAGCAGTACTTC. The entire variable domain, with the rest obtained from reference TRBV5-4 and TRBJ2-7, is as follows: ETGVTQSPTHLIKTRGQQVTLRCSSQSGHNTVSWYQQALGQGPQFIFQYYREEENGRGNFPPRFSGLQFPNYSSELNVNALELDDSALYLCASSPGGTSPLEQYFGPGTRLTVT.

The genes are TRBV7-9 and TRBJ2-3; D is unclear. V lost 6 bases and J 7 bases, leaving 23 bases between the germline ends. The CDR3 loop spans 16 amino acids. Germline loops: CDR1 SEHNR, CDR2 FQNEAQ (reference sequence). The CDR3 DNA sequence: TGTGCCAGCAGAACCACCTGGGATTCCGGAATGAATACGCAGTATTTT. It codes for CASRTTWDSGMNTQYF.

The chain combines TRBV4-3 with TRBJ1-1; unclear D gene. The length of the CDR3 is 13 residues. CDR1 LGHNA and CDR2 YSLEER come from the germline V gene. Trimming pared 4 bases from V and 8 bases from J, leaving 14 bases between. DNA of the CDR3: TGCGCCAGCAGCCGGGCTCGGAAGACCGAAGCTTTCTTT. Protein product: CASSRARKTEAFF.

This chain connects TRBV18 to TRBJ2-1; 10 nucleotides match TRBD1. This CDR3 comprises 15 residues. Germline V gene data show CDR1 as KGHSH and CDR2 as LQKENI. Unmatched junction bases numbered 4, after V lost 0 bases and J lost 8 bases. The CDR3 DNA sequence: TGTGCCAGCTCACCACCGGGGACAGGGGAGGATGAGCAGTTCTTC. This encodes CASSPPGTGEDEQFF. The complete variable domain, with remaining parts taken from reference TRBV18 and TRBJ2-1, reads NAGVMQNPRHLVRRRGQEARLRCSPMKGHSHVYWYRQLPEEGLKFMVYLQKENIIDESGMPKERFSAEFPKEGPSILRIQQVVRGDSAAYFCASSPPGTGEDEQFFGPGTRLTVL.

This clone was counted ten times or more. The CDR3 loop reads CASSLSGMNTEAFF. The CDR3 nucleotides are TGTGCCAGCAGCTTGAGTGGAATGAACACTGAAGCTTTCTTT. This chain links TRBV5-5 with TRBJ1-1; unclear D gene. Trimming removed 1 base from V and 0 bases from J, with 7 bases in between. This CDR3 contains 14 residues. The germline gives CDR1 SGHKS, CDR2 YYEKEE (reference sequence). Full variable domain (rest looked up from reference TRBV5-5 and TRBJ1-1): DAGVTQSPTHLIKTRGQQVTLRCSPISGHKSVSWYQQVLGQGPQFIFQYYEKEERGRGNFPDRFSARQFPNYSSELNVNALLLGDSALYLCASSLSGMNTEAFFGQGTRLTVV.

The rearrangement joins TRBV2 to TRBJ2-4; the match to TRBD1 covers 7 bases. The J segment lost 6 bases and the V segment lost 5 bases, leaving 10 bases of the junction unmatched. CDR1 and CDR2 from the germline V gene are SNHLY and FYNNEI. The CDR3 is 15 amino acids. In DNA form, the CDR3 reads TGTGCCAGCAGTCGGGACAGCCTAGTCACAAACATTCAGTACTTC. Translated, it gives CASSRDSLVTNIQYF.

This clone turned up a few times. J is TRBJ2-3 and V is TRBV6-5; D is perhaps TRBD2 (6 bases). CDR3 size: 13 residues. CDR1 and CDR2 (germline): MNHEY, SVGAGI. V was shortened by 5 bases and J by 4 bases, with 10 bases between the two germline ends. This CDR3 reads CASSERRADTQYF. Here the CDR3 DNA reads TGTGCCAGCAGTGAGCGGAGGGCAGATACGCAGTATTTT.

A few counts support this clone. The V and J genes are TRBV19 and TRBJ1-1; D might be TRBD1 (5 bases). V lost 4 bases and J 5 bases, leaving 20 bases between the germline ends. Germline V gives CDR1 LNHDA, CDR2 SQIVND (reference sequence). This CDR3 is 16 amino acids long. This CDR3 reads CASSTTRTFRGTEAFF. As DNA, the CDR3 is TGTGCCAGTAGTACGACCCGGACGTTCCGGGGGACTGAAGCTTTCTTT.

This clone showed up just a few times. The chain carries TRBV6-1 and TRBJ1-5; TRBD1 might be the D (5 bases). Germline V gene lookup returns CDR1 MNHNS and CDR2 SASEGT. The CDR3 has 13 residues. V was pared by 6 bases and J by 3 bases, with 9 bases between. CDR3 in amino acids: CASRMDNNQPQHF. The CDR3 nucleotides are TGTGCCAGCAGAATGGACAACAATCAGCCCCAGCATTTT.

The CDR3 loop is CASSPRTGGGLTDTQYF. The CDR3 DNA sequence: TGTGCCAGCAGCCCCCGGACAGGGGGAGGGCTCACAGATACGCAGTATTTT. The chain has TRBV7-2 and TRBJ2-3, with 10 bases identical to TRBD1. Losses at the gene ends were 5 bases for V and 2 bases for J; bases not matched to a gene: 10. Germline loops: CDR1 SGHTA, CDR2 FQGNSA. There are 17 residues in the CDR3. The entire variable domain, with the rest obtained from reference TRBV7-2 and TRBJ2-3, is as follows: GAGVSQSPSNKVTEKGKDVELRCDPISGHTALYWYRQSLGQGLEFLIYFQGNSAPDKSGLPSDRFSAERTGGSVSTLTIQRTQQEDSAVYLCASSPRTGGGLTDTQYFGPGTRLTVL.

The chain joins TRBV30 to TRBJ2-1; possible D gene TRBD2, 5 bases. Looked up from germline, CDR1 is GTSNPN and CDR2 is SVGIG (reference sequence). The CDR3 spans 15 residues. V lost 3 bases and J 8 bases, leaving 20 bases between the germline ends. The CDR3 coding sequence is TGTGCCTGGAGCCGACCGGGAAACCGGGCGGATGAGCAGTTCTTC. It encodes CAWSRPGNRADEQFF.

This clone was counted between two and nine times. The chain combines TRBV5-1 with TRBJ2-2; perhaps TRBD2 as D (5 bases). Germline V CDR1 and CDR2: SGHRS, YFSETQ. The CDR3 is made up of 14 amino acids. Trimming pared 4 bases from V and 8 bases from J, leaving 15 bases between. The CDR3 protein is CASSATTFRGELFF. DNA for the CDR3: TGCGCCAGCAGCGCGACTACATTTCGAGGGGAGCTGTTTTTT. The variable domain in full, with the rest retrieved from reference TRBV5-1 and TRBJ2-2, is KAGVTQTPRYLIKTRGQQVTLSCSPISGHRSVSWYQQTPGQGLQFLFEYFSETQRNKGNFPGRFSGRQFSNSRSEMNVSTLELGDSALYLCASSATTFRGELFFGEGSRLTVL.

There are a few counts of this clone. The chain links TRBV7-9 to TRBJ2-1; a weak D match, TRBD1 (6 bases). CDR3 length: 13 amino acids. CDR1 is SEHNR, CDR2 FQNEAQ, per germline (reference sequence). V shed 5 bases and J shed 6 bases, with 11 bases lying between them. Here the CDR3 reads CASSPDRPNEQFF. The DNA of the CDR3 is TGTGCCAGCAGCCCCGACAGGCCCAATGAGCAGTTCTTC.

This clone came up a few times. V and J are TRBV7-9 and TRBJ2-6, with 8 bases matching TRBD1. V lost 4 bases and J lost 4; bases outside the gene matches: 0. The CDR3 is 14 amino acids. CDR1 and CDR2 (germline): SEHNR, FQNEAQ (reference sequence). DNA for the CDR3: TGTGCCAGCAGCTGGACAGGGGGGGCCAACGTCCTGACTTTC. Its protein is CASSWTGGANVLTF.

V and J are TRBV7-6 and TRBJ2-7, with D tentatively TRBD2 (5 bases). V lost 2 bases to trimming and J lost 2 bases, with 10 bases between them. The CDR3 extends over 14 amino acids. Germline CDR1 and CDR2: SGHVS and FNYEAQ. The CDR3 is CASSLQTGTYEQYF. In DNA, the CDR3 is TGTGCCAGCAGCTTACAGACGGGAACCTACGAGCAGTACTTC. Based on the CDR3 plus reference TRBV7-6 and TRBJ2-7, the full variable domain is GAGVSQSPRYKVTKRGQDVALRCDPISGHVSLYWYRQALGQGPEFLTYFNYEAQQDKSGLPNDRFSAERPEGSISTLTIQRTEQRDSAMYRCASSLQTGTYEQYFGPGTRLTVT.

This clone was counted between two and nine times. V and J are TRBV9 and TRBJ2-5; D is ambiguous. Germline loops: CDR1 SGDLS, CDR2 YYNGEE. CDR3 length: 13 residues. V was shortened by 3 bases and J by 7 bases, with 13 bases between the two germline ends. CDR3 residues: CASSEPSRGTQYF. In nucleotides, the CDR3 is TGTGCCAGCAGCGAACCCTCACGCGGGACCCAGTACTTC.